This T cell receptor beta chain was sequenced in a study of identifying expanded T cells in peripheral blood (dated by TCRdb to the late 2010s). Regarding the complete study: Technical replicates were generated by sequencing separate aliquots of the same genomic DNA pool, with four replicates compared pairwise.

The immunoSEQ Assay, which uses bias-controlled multiplex PCR amplification of genomic DNA, was used to profile TCRbeta CDR3 regions. The original methods were these. The absolute abundance of each unique TCRbeta CDR3 region was quantified after sequences were collapsed and filtered. Two models were used to test differential abundance: a binomial model (Fisher-equivalent) and a beta-binomial model that adds time-dependent variance fitted from healthy donors. Clones with fewer than 5 combined templates were excluded, and clones with Benjamini-Hochberg FDR below 0.01 were called differentially abundant. The form v = (b*log(k)+a)^2 was used to model beta-binomial variance as a function of total template count across the two samples. Not all clones reach the TCRdb copy of this immuneACCESS table, which keeps in-frame sequences only. Checked studies attribute under half of the gap to unresolved V genes and leave the rest unexplained. That table is the source of V, J and clone size, and D and trimming were worked out from the DNA. The sample table shows some 81,000 clones, and roughly four fifths are seen once. The leading ten clones occupy 15% to 20% of the sample.

The full study reports these points: The binomial model flagged around 1.3 differentially abundant clones between technical replicates, compared with about 16.4 over approximately 2 weeks and 19 over around 4 weeks. Across all healthy-donor time intervals, the beta-binomial model significantly cut both the number of clones called differentially abundant and the false-positive rate. The authors expected that over much longer intervals, such as months to years, biological variance in healthy repertoires might increase even further. For all healthy donors, the variance in clone template counts between roughly 2-week samples rose significantly as total template count increased.

The V and J ends are trimmed by 4 bases and 2 bases, leaving 11 bases between them. The CDR3 measures 14 amino acids from cysteine to phenylalanine. Solely the CDR3 DNA is kept, with 42 bases framed from the first base. Based on the germline V gene, the CDR1 and CDR2 sequences are SGHTA and FQGNSA. No immune events such as infections were documented for the healthy donors during the collection period. Time-dependent variance in a beta-binomial model of T-cell clone differential abundance was calibrated using healthy-donor blood repertoires as a training cohort. The training cohort was composed of around ten healthy donors, 3 female and 7 male. On average the donors were around 41 years old, and their ages spanned roughly 29 to 64 years. Whole blood, obtained from a commercial supplier, was collected from each healthy donor at three time points spaced approximately two weeks apart. For immunosequencing, genomic DNA was extracted from unsorted whole blood.

To note about this clone: Its antigen has not been determined. Base qualities are not at hand, and no much larger clone is one base apart.

The chain is encoded by TRBV7-2 joined to TRBJ1-1; TRBD1 is a weak D gene call, 5 bases matching. Sequenced input: blood. This TCR was recovered from a person aged 18 to 75 in good health. The CDR3 region reads CASSSLTENTEAFF. The DNA sequence follows: TGTGCCAGCAGCTCATTGACAGAAAACACTGAAGCTTTCTTT.